The entry below describes one T cell receptor beta chain. Its target is not known. Sequencing used immunoSEQ multiplex PCR; TCRdb keeps in-frame clones, though not all of them. The table includes fewer than 400,000 clones, roughly 70% detected once. The source of the sample is a study of shared clonotypes between healthy human individuals. Study-wide context: Each donor's CD4 naive and CD4 memory cells filled three plates apiece, CD8 naive two, and CD8 memory one.

With 1 base removed from V and 5 bases from J, the gap between germline ends came to 14 bases. The V gene's germline CDR1 is SGHVS and CDR2 FNYEAQ. CDR3 length: 15 residues. The study's findings and limits: Clonotypes which were not shared had lower generation probabilities than clonotypes that all four donors shared. Memory subsets generally showed lower estimated richness than naive subsets.

The genes are TRBV7-6 and TRBJ2-5, with D perhaps TRBD1 or TRBD2 (6 bases each). Material: memory CD4+ T cells sorted from blood. Documented subset: CD45RA-negative fraction. The TCR was taken from a man under 40 in good health. Here the CDR3 DNA reads TGTGCCAGCAGCTTAGGCCGAACAGGGAGGGAGACCCAGTACTTC. This encodes CASSLGRTGRETQYF.